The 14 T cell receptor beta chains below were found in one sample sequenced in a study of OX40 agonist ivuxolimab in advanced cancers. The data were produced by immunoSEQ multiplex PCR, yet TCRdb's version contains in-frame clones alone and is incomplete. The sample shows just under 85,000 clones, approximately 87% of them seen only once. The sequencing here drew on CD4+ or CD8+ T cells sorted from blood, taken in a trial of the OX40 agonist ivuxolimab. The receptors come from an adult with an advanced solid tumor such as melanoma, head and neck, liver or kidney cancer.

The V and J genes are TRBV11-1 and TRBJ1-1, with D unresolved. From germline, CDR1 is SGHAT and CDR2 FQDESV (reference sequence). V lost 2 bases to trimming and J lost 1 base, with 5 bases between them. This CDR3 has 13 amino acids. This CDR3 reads CASSLRSNTEAFF. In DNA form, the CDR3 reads TGTGCCAGCAGCTTAAGATCGAACACTGAAGCTTTCTTT.

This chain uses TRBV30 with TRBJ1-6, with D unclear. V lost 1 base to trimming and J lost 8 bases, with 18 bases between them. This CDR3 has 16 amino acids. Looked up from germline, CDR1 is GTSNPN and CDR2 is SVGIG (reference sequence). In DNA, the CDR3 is TGTGCCTGGAGTGCCTTGATCCGGGGTAGGGATTCACCCCTCCACTTT. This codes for CAWSALIRGRDSPLHF. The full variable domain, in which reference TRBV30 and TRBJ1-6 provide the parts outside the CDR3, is SQTIHQWPATLVQPVGSPLSLECTVEGTSNPNLYWYRQAAGRGLQLLFYSVGIGQISSEVPQNLSASRPQDRQFILSSKKLLLSDSGFYLCAWSALIRGRDSPLHFGNGTRLTVT.

The CDR3 sequence: CASSLEGRGYEQYF. CDR3 in DNA: TGTGCCAGCAGCTTGGAGGGAAGGGGATACGAGCAGTACTTC. The chain employs TRBV7-3 and TRBJ2-7; a weak D match, TRBD2 (6 bases). Germline V gene lookup returns CDR1 SGHTA and CDR2 FQGTGA. Trimming pared 3 bases from V and 4 bases from J, leaving 13 bases between. This CDR3 comprises 14 residues.

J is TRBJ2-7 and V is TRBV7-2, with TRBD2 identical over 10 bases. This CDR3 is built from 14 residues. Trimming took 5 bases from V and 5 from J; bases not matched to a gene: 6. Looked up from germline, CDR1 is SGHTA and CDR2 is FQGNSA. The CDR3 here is CASSPAGGYHEQYF. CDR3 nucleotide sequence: TGTGCCAGCAGCCCAGCGGGGGGGTATCACGAGCAGTACTTC. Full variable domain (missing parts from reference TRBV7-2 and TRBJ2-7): GAGVSQSPSNKVTEKGKDVELRCDPISGHTALYWYRQSLGQGLEFLIYFQGNSAPDKSGLPSDRFSAERTGGSVSTLTIQRTQQEDSAVYLCASSPAGGYHEQYFGPGTRLTVT.

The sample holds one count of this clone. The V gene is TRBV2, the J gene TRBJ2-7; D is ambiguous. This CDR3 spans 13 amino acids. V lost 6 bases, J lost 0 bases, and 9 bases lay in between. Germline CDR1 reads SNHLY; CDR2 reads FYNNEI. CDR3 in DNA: TGTGCCAGCAGACCTAGGAGCTCCTACGAGCAGTACTTC. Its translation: CASRPRSSYEQYF. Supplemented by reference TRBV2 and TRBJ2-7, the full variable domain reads EPEVTQTPSHQVTQMGQEVILRCVPISNHLYFYWYRQILGQKVEFLVSFYNNEISEKSEIFDDQFSVERPDGSNFTLKIRSTKLEDSAMYFCASRPRSSYEQYFGPGTRLTVT.

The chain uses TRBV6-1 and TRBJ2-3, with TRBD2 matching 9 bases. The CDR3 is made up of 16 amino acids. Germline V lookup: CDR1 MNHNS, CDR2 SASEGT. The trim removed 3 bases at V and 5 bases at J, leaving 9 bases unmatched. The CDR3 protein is CASSDEWRGGVDTQYF. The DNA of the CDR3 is TGTGCCAGCAGTGATGAGTGGCGGGGGGGCGTAGATACGCAGTATTTT.

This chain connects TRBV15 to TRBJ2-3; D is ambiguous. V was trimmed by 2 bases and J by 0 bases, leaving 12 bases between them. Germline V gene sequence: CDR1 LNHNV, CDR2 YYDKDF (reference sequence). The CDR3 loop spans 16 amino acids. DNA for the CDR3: TGTGCCACCAGCAGACAGACTTCTCATAGCACAGATACGCAGTATTTT. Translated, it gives CATSRQTSHSTDTQYF.

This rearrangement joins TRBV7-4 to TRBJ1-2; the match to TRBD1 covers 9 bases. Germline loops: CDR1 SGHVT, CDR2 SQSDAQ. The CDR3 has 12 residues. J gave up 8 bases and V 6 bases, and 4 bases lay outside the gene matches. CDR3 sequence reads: CASSRQGDGYTF. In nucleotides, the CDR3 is TGTGCCAGCAGTCGACAGGGGGACGGCTACACCTTC.

CDR3 loop: CASSGTSVSGELFF. Here the CDR3 DNA reads TGTGCCAGCAGTGGGACTAGCGTATCCGGGGAGCTGTTTTTT. The J gene is TRBJ2-2, the V gene TRBV2; 9 nucleotides align to TRBD2. The junction had 3 bases not matched to a gene; V was cut back by 4 bases and J by 6 bases. CDR3 length: 14 amino acids. From germline, CDR1 is SNHLY and CDR2 FYNNEI.

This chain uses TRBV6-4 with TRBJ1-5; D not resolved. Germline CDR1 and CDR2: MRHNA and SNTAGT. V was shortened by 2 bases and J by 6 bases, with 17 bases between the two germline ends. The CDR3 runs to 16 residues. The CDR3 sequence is CASSDQLRVPGQPQHF. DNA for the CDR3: TGTGCCAGCAGTGACCAATTACGGGTGCCAGGTCAGCCCCAGCATTTT.

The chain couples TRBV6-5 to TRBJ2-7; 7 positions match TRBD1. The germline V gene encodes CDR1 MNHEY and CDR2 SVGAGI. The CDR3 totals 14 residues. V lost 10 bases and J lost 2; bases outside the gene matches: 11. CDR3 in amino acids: CATQEDRTTYEQYF. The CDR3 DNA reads TGTGCCACCCAGGAGGACAGGACCACCTACGAGCAGTACTTC.

In nucleotides, the CDR3 is TGTGCCAGCAGCTTAGCGCCAGGCCGGAACACTGAAGCTTTCTTT. Protein sequence: CASSLAPGRNTEAFF. The V gene is TRBV7-2, the J gene TRBJ1-1; no clear D gene. Germline loops: CDR1 SGHTA, CDR2 FQGNSA. This CDR3 has 15 residues. V was trimmed by 0 bases and J by 1 base, leaving 9 bases between them.

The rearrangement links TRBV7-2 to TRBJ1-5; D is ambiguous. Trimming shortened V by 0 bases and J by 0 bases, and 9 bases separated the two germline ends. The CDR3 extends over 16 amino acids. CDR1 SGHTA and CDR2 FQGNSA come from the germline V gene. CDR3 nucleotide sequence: TGTGCCAGCAGCTTAGCGGCGGGAAATAGCAATCAGCCCCAGCATTTT. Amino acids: CASSLAAGNSNQPQHF.

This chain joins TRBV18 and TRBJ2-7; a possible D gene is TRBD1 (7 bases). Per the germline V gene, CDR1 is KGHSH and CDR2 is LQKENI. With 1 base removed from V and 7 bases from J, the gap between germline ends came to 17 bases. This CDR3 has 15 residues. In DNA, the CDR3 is TGTGCCAGCTCACCACAACCGGAGGGGGCGGGGGAGCAGTACTTC. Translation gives CASSPQPEGAGEQYF.